This entry lists 3 T cell receptor beta chains sequenced from one sample in a study of T cells in Graves' hyperthyroidism and ophthalmopathy. Template material for amplifying TCR beta CDR3 regions consisted of RNA transcripts. A set of HTBI primers served as the primers for a first-round RT-PCR of the TCR CDR3. Each CDR3 protein is one row after TCRdb ran MiXCR on the multiplex PCR reads. The sample carries roughly 240,000 distinct CDR3 sequences, about a sixth recorded once. The material sequenced was blood. The receptors derive from a young woman with Graves' ophthalmopathy.

This clonotype was recorded many times. The chain recombines TRBV6-1 with TRBJ1-5; maybe TRBD1 (6 bases). V was cut by 6 bases and J by 3 bases, with 9 bases left in between. Per the germline V gene, CDR1 is MNHNS and CDR2 is SASEGT. The CDR3 spans 13 residues. The chain's CDR3 is CASRTGYNQPQHF. In nucleotides, the CDR3 is TGTGCCAGCAGGACAGGCTACAATCAGCCCCAGCATTTT.

Remarks on this clonotype: A read error may be the cause here, since a much bigger clone is one base away. The chain employs TRBV6-2 or TRBV6-3 and TRBJ1-2, with D perhaps TRBD1 (5 bases). The length of the CDR3 is 17 residues. Trimming shortened V by 6 bases and J by 0 bases, and 20 bases separated the two germline ends. Germline loops: CDR1 MNHEY, CDR2 SVGEGT. CDR3 in amino acids: CASSKSGYPPTNYGYTF. In DNA, the CDR3 is TGTGCCAGCAGCAAATCAGGGTATCCCCCTACTAACTATGGCTACACCTTC.

At least ten counts were recorded for this clonotype. The rearrangement links TRBV11-3 to TRBJ2-7; 7 bases fit TRBD1. V shed 6 bases, J shed 6 bases, and the junction held 8 bases outside the gene matches. CDR1 is SGHNT, CDR2 YENEEA, per germline. CDR3 length: 13 residues. This CDR3 is CASREYRGGEQYF. CDR3 sequence (DNA): TGTGCCAGCAGAGAATACAGGGGCGGCGAGCAGTACTTC.